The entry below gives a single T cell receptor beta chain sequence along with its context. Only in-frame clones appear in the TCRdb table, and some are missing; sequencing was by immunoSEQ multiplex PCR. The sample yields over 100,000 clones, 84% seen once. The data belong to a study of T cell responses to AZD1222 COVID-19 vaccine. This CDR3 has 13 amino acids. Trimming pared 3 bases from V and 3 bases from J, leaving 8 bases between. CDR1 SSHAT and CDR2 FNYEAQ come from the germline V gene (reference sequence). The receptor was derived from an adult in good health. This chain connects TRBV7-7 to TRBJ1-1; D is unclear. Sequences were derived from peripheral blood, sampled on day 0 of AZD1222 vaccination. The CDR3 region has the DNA TGTGCCAGCAGCTTCCGGACGGACACTGAAGCTTTCTTT. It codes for CASSFRTDTEAFF.